The T cell receptor beta chain described here comes from a study of cytomegalovirus exposure and HLA in healthy donors. Study details: Some 80 million unique TCRs from HLA-typed donors were held in an early data release. Regarding the study as a whole: For most subjects, TCR beta sequences were reported to predict HLA-A and HLA-B alleles with accuracy. Clonal expansion, a later analysis showed, was greater in HLA-associated TCR beta chains than in equally common others.

This clone turned up a few times. What it binds is unknown. Likely unrecorded immune exposures existed in these nominally healthy donors. The PCR used 60 Vbeta and 13 Jbeta primers. Sequenced by immunoSEQ multiplex PCR; TCRdb stores in-frame clones only, minus some. Of about 76,000 clones listed, roughly 79% are singletons. The CDR3 spans 14 residues. V lost 4 bases to trimming and J lost 1 base; unmatched junction nucleotides: 2. Looked up from germline, CDR1 is LNHDA and CDR2 is SQIVND (reference sequence). Sequenced material: PBMCs. The V and J genes are TRBV19 and TRBJ2-7; 9 nucleotides agree with TRBD1. This receptor was identified in a woman aged 25 to 39 in good health and CMV-seronegative. The DNA of the CDR3 is TGTGCCAGTAGTAAAGGACAGGGGTCCTACGAGCAGTACTTC. As protein: CASSKGQGSYEQYF.